This T cell receptor beta chain was sequenced in a study of spatial heterogeneity in lung cancer. After removal of 9 bases from V and 0 bases from J, the junction contained 4 bases not matched to a gene. Germline values: CDR1 KGHDR, CDR2 SFDVKD. This CDR3 contains 13 residues. TCRdb ran MiXCR on the 5' RACE reads and lists one entry per CDR3 protein. Among tens of thousands of distinct CDR3 sequences listed, approximately 20% were seen once. Time point described: sample taken at primary tumor resection. Whole RNA, isolated from tumor, nontumor lung or frozen PBMC, was sequenced without prior sorting. Concerning this clonotype: Its cognate antigen is unknown.

General study findings and limits: Whereas they appeared in blood less at follow-up, ubiquitous expanded tumor TCRs appeared there more at resection.

The source was PBMCs, collected at surgery. This TCR derives from a male donor with early-stage non-small cell lung cancer. The chain couples TRBV24-1 to TRBJ2-7; 7 bases line up with TRBD2. The CDR3 coding sequence is TGTGCCACCGGGGGGGAGAGCTCCTACGAGCAGTACTTC. It encodes CATGGESSYEQYF.